This TCR beta chain appears in the sequencing data of a study of OX40 agonist ivuxolimab in advanced cancers. Germline CDR1 KGHSH, CDR2 LQKENI. This CDR3 spans 16 amino acids. Losses at the gene ends were 0 bases for V and 3 bases for J; bases not matched to a gene: 2. TCRdb's table, derived via immunoSEQ multiplex PCR, lists solely in-frame clones and lacks some. The data contain about 31,000 clones, 82% of them seen just once; the ten biggest clones take up roughly 20%. Here the sequenced sample was CD4+ or CD8+ T cells sorted from blood, taken in a trial of the OX40 agonist ivuxolimab. The sequence derives from an adult with an advanced solid tumor such as melanoma, head and neck, liver or kidney cancer. The J gene is TRBJ2-7, the V gene TRBV18, with 13 bases matching TRBD2. This chain's CDR3 is CASSPPGLAGIYEQYF. The CDR3 DNA sequence: TGTGCCAGCTCACCACCGGGACTAGCGGGGATCTACGAGCAGTACTTC. The full variable domain, in which reference TRBV18 and TRBJ2-7 provide the parts outside the CDR3, is NAGVMQNPRHLVRRRGQEARLRCSPMKGHSHVYWYRQLPEEGLKFMVYLQKENIIDESGMPKERFSAEFPKEGPSILRIQQVVRGDSAAYFCASSPPGLAGIYEQYFGPGTRLTVT.